The sequence of this TCR beta chain was determined in a study of early T cells in non-severe SARS-CoV-2 infection. Study-wide background: The study sequenced bulk RNA from unsorted whole blood, with chains unpaired. The study, taken as a whole, reports: Missing private and CD4 specificities, VDJdb matching favored anti-spike CD8 responses.

In germline, CDR1 is ENHRY, CDR2 SYGVKD. This CDR3 has 16 residues. With respect to this clonotype: Its antigen is unknown. A much larger clone differs from this one at a single base, so this may be a read error.

Unique molecular identifiers were affixed to single, distinct cDNA molecules. TCRdb processed the 5' RACE reads anew with MiXCR; each CDR3 protein has one entry. Among tens of thousands of distinct CDR3 sequences listed, roughly 4.5% were seen once. Material for sequencing was whole blood. The TCR comes from an adult who was a healthcare worker with PCR-confirmed SARS-CoV-2 infection or an uninfected control (not recorded which). The V call is TRBV10-3, the J call TRBJ2-1, with 10 bases aligning to TRBD2. CDR3 DNA: TGTACCATCAGGGATACTAGCGGGGCTATCTACAATGAGCAGTTCTTC. Translation gives CTIRDTSGAIYNEQFF.